The clone carrying this TCR beta chain has just a few counts. The sample originates from a study of cytomegalovirus exposure and HLA in healthy donors. CDR3 size: 13 residues. Germline V CDR1 and CDR2: GTSNPN, SVGIG (reference sequence). Trimming removed 3 bases at V and 3 bases at J, with 12 bases between. The study ran its PCR with 60 Vbeta and 13 Jbeta primers. Data came from immunoSEQ multiplex PCR; TCRdb stores just in-frame clones and leaves some out. The sample shows approximately 170,000 clones, just under 80% of them seen only once. This chain joins TRBV30 and TRBJ2-7, with a tentative D call TRBD1 (6 bases). Sequencing was carried out using PBMCs. The sequence was collected from a woman between 35 and 50 years old in good health and CMV-seropositive. In nucleotides, the CDR3 is TGTGCCTGGAGGCCGGGACACCTCTACGAGCAGTACTTC. It encodes CAWRPGHLYEQYF.